This is a list of T cell receptor beta chains from one sample in a study of long-term antiretroviral therapy in people with HIV. Repertoires were generated with immunoSEQ multiplex PCR, while TCRdb's copy carries only in-frame clones and drops some. The sample contains around 30,000 clones, around 95% of which appear only once. The sequencing used unsorted PBMCs, collected 5.3 years after starting antiretroviral therapy. All receptors derive from a young man with HIV. The CDR3 runs from the conserved cysteine through the conserved F or W. Fields, in order: V gene, J gene, D gene, clone size, CDR3 protein, CDR3 DNA. A D gene is named only where the DNA matches it firmly. Clone size, where shown, is once, few, many, or a class for clones that have expanded.

v_gene: TRBV7-2
j_gene: TRBJ1-1
d_gene: NA
abundance: NA
CDR3aa: CASSLAYMNTEAFF
CDR3nt: TGTGCCAGCAGCTTAGCGTACATGAACACTGAAGCTTTCTTT

v_gene: TRBV9
j_gene: TRBJ1-2
d_gene: TRBD1
abundance: NA
CDR3aa: CASSDRTDRAYGYTF
CDR3nt: TGTGCCAGCAGCGACAGGACGGACAGGGCGTACGGCTACACCTTC

v_gene: TRBV6-5
j_gene: TRBJ2-3
d_gene: NA
abundance: NA
CDR3aa: CASSNPGGERDTQYF
CDR3nt: TGTGCCAGCAGCAATCCCGGGGGCGAGAGGGATACGCAGTATTTT

v_gene: TRBV6-1
j_gene: TRBJ1-2
d_gene: NA
abundance: NA
CDR3aa: CASRGDPIGYTF
CDR3nt: TGTGCCAGCAGAGGGGACCCCATAGGCTACACCTTC

v_gene: TRBV7-6
j_gene: TRBJ2-7
d_gene: TRBD1
abundance: NA
CDR3aa: CASSLTSGTGSYEQYF
CDR3nt: TGTGCCAGCAGCTTAACCTCCGGGACAGGGTCCTACGAGCAGTACTTC

v_gene: TRBV9
j_gene: TRBJ1-1
d_gene: NA
abundance: NA
CDR3aa: CASSVDMGNTEAFF
CDR3nt: TGTGCCAGCAGCGTCGACATGGGGAACACTGAAGCTTTCTTT

v_gene: TRBV5-1
j_gene: TRBJ1-2
d_gene: NA
abundance: once
CDR3aa: CASSLDSLYGYTF
CDR3nt: TGCGCCAGCAGCTTGGACAGTCTCTATGGCTACACCTTC

v_gene: TRBV5-4
j_gene: TRBJ2-2
d_gene: NA
abundance: NA
CDR3aa: CASSFSTGELFF
CDR3nt: TGTGCCAGCAGCTTTAGTACCGGGGAGCTGTTTTTT

v_gene: TRBV7-7
j_gene: TRBJ2-7
d_gene: TRBD2
abundance: NA
CDR3aa: CASSQEVAGSYEQYF
CDR3nt: TGTGCTAGCAGCCAGGAGGTAGCGGGGTCCTACGAGCAGTACTTC

v_gene: TRBV10-3
j_gene: TRBJ1-1
d_gene: NA
abundance: once
CDR3aa: CATGPRDIANTEAFF
CDR3nt: TGTGCCACCGGCCCACGGGACATAGCGAACACTGAAGCTTTCTTT

v_gene: TRBV2
j_gene: TRBJ1-5
d_gene: NA
abundance: NA
CDR3aa: CASSEALAAFNSNQPQHF
CDR3nt: TGTGCCAGCAGTGAAGCGTTGGCAGCCTTTAATAGCAATCAGCCCCAGCATTTT

v_gene: TRBV28
j_gene: TRBJ1-1
d_gene: NA
abundance: NA
CDR3aa: CASSERVRGEAFF
CDR3nt: TGTGCCAGCAGTGAAAGGGTGAGGGGAGAAGCTTTCTTT

v_gene: TRBV5-4
j_gene: TRBJ1-2
d_gene: TRBD1
abundance: NA
CDR3aa: CASRIDRGHGYTF
CDR3nt: TGTGCCAGCAGAATCGACAGGGGGCATGGCTACACCTTC

v_gene: TRBV5-5
j_gene: TRBJ1-2
d_gene: NA
abundance: NA
CDR3aa: CASSLGWAGERYNYGYTF
CDR3nt: TGTGCCAGCAGCTTGGGATGGGCAGGGGAAAGGTATAACTATGGCTACACCTTC

v_gene: TRBV6-1
j_gene: TRBJ1-3
d_gene: TRBD1
abundance: NA
CDR3aa: CASRRQGGNTIYF
CDR3nt: TGTGCCAGCAGACGACAGGGAGGAAACACCATATATTTT

v_gene: TRBV19
j_gene: TRBJ2-7
d_gene: TRBD2
abundance: NA
CDR3aa: CASSLSGGAYEQYF
CDR3nt: TGTGCCAGTAGTCTTAGCGGGGGGGCCTACGAGCAGTACTTC

v_gene: TRBV7-9
j_gene: TRBJ2-5
d_gene: NA
abundance: NA
CDR3aa: CASSSETQYF
CDR3nt: TGTGCCAGCAGCTCGGAGACCCAGTACTTC

v_gene: TRBV15
j_gene: TRBJ2-1
d_gene: TRBD2
abundance: NA
CDR3aa: CATSRDLPAGIRRHEQFF
CDR3nt: TGTGCCACCAGCAGAGATTTACCAGCGGGAATCCGTCGCCATGAGCAGTTCTTC

v_gene: TRBV7-2
j_gene: TRBJ2-7
d_gene: TRBD1
abundance: NA
CDR3aa: CASSPIPGTGVKQYF
CDR3nt: TGTGCCAGCAGCCCAATTCCGGGGACAGGGGTGAAACAGTACTTC

v_gene: TRBV5-6
j_gene: TRBJ1-2
d_gene: NA
abundance: NA
CDR3aa: CASSYPPPLREPYGYTF
CDR3nt: TGTGCCAGCAGCTACCCACCCCCTTTGAGGGAACCCTATGGCTACACCTTC

v_gene: TRBV6-4
j_gene: TRBJ1-1
d_gene: NA
abundance: once
CDR3aa: CASSVWLNTEAFF
CDR3nt: TGTGCCAGCAGTGTATGGCTTAACACTGAAGCTTTCTTT

v_gene: TRBV14
j_gene: TRBJ2-2
d_gene: NA
abundance: NA
CDR3aa: CASRSGLNTGELFF
CDR3nt: TGTGCCAGCCGAAGCGGGCTGAACACCGGGGAGCTGTTTTTT

v_gene: TRBV21-1
j_gene: TRBJ2-2
d_gene: NA
abundance: NA
CDR3aa: CASSPIQGVDSETSGGNTGELFF
CDR3nt: TGTGCCAGCAGCCCGATACAGGGAGTTGATTCGGAGACTAGCGGAGGGAACACCGGGGAGCTGTTTTTT